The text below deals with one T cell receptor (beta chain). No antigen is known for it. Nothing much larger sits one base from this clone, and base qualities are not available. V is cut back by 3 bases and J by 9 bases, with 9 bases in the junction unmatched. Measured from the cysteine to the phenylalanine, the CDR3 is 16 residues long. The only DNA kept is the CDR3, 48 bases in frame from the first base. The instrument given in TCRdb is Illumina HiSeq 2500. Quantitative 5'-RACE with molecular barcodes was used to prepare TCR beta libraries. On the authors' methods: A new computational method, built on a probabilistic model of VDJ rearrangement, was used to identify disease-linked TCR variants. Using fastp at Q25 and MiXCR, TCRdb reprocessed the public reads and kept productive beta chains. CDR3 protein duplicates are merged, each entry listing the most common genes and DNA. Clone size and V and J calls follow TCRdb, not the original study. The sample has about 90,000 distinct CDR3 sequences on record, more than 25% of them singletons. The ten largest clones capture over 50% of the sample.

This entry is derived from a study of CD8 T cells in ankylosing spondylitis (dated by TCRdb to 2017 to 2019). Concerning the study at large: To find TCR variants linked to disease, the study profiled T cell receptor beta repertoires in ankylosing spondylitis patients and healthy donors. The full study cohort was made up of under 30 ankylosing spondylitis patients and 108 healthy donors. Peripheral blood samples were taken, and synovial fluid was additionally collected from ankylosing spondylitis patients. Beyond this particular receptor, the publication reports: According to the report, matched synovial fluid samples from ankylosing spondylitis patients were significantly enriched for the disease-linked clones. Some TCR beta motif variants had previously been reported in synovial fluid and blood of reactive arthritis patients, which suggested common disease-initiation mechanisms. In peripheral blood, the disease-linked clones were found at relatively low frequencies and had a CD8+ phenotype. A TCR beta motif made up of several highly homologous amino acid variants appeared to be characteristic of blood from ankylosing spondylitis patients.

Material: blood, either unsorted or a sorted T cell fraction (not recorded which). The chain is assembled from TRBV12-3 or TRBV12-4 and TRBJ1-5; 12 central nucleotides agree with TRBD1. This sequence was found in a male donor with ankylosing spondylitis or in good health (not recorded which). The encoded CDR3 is CASSLSGTGGHAPQHF. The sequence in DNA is TGTGCCAGCAGTTTGAGTGGGACAGGGGGCCACGCGCCCCAGCATTTT.